The entry below gives a single T cell receptor (beta chain) sequence along with its context. Its antigen is unknown. The input lacks base qualities; no much larger clone sits a single base away. The method behind the library was the immunoSEQ multiplex PCR assay. Imported from immuneACCESS, the table was reduced by TCRdb to in-frame sequences with V and J called. These copies leave out some clones; in studies compared against another copy, an unresolved V gene accounts for under half, and the cause of the remainder is not known. The sample has roughly 130,000 clones on record, about 93% of them singletons. In total, the top ten clones hold 1.5% to 2% of the sample. Trimming accounts for 5 bases at V and 3 bases at J, while the number of junction bases matched to no gene is 8. Inclusive of the bounding cysteine and phenylalanine, the CDR3 is 16 residues long. The only DNA kept is the CDR3, 48 bases in frame from the first base. The CDR1 and CDR2 encoded by the germline V gene are ENHRY and SYGVKD.

The data are from a study of control samples from healthy donors and cancer patients (dated by TCRdb to about 2020). This TCR was recovered from a man aged 50 or older with head and neck cancer. The rearrangement combines TRBV10-3 with TRBJ1-3; 9 bases in between match TRBD1. Specimen: PBMCs. The CDR3 loop reads CAISPGQGSDGNTIYF. DNA sequence: TGTGCCATCAGTCCGGGACAGGGTTCCGATGGAAACACCATATATTTT.